These 19 T cell receptor beta chains were all obtained from the same sample, sequenced in a study of blood T cell repertoires in COVID-19. Repertoires were generated with immunoSEQ multiplex PCR, while TCRdb's copy carries only in-frame clones and drops some. This sample carries fewer than 350,000 clones, around 90% of them seen once, and the ten largest clones take approximately 1%. The sample consisted of PBMCs or T cells enriched from blood (not recorded which). These receptors all stem from a woman in her twenties or thirties who had recovered from COVID-19.

The V and J genes are TRBV30 and TRBJ1-2, with D possibly TRBD1 on 6 matching bases. The length of the CDR3 is 13 residues. Germline CDR1 reads GTSNPN; CDR2 reads SVGIG (reference sequence). Between the trimmed V and J ends, which lost 4 bases and 5 bases, there was a span of 14 bases. The CDR3 is CAWMEGQMYGYTF. The CDR3 coding sequence is TGTGCCTGGATGGAAGGACAGATGTATGGCTACACCTTC.

V usage is TRBV2 and J usage is TRBJ1-1; D not resolved. The CDR3 spans 15 residues. V lost 4 bases and J 5 bases, leaving 17 bases between the germline ends. CDR1 is SNHLY, CDR2 FYNNEI, per germline. Here the CDR3 reads CASSGRRTYTTEAFF. CDR3 nucleotide sequence: TGTGCCAGCAGTGGGCGGCGGACTTATACTACTGAAGCTTTCTTT.

The J gene is TRBJ2-7, the V gene TRBV28; perhaps TRBD1 as D (6 bases). This CDR3 is 13 amino acids long. CDR1 MDHEN and CDR2 SYDVKM come from the germline V gene. Trimming cost V 4 bases and J 3 bases, with 10 bases left between them. The CDR3 DNA sequence: TGTGCCAGCAGTTCGGGACACCACTACGAGCAGTACTTC. Encoded protein: CASSSGHHYEQYF.

The rearrangement uses TRBV4-1 and TRBJ1-6, with D possibly matching TRBD1 (6 bases). Germline CDR1 MGHRA, CDR2 YSYEKL. This CDR3 region has 15 residues. The V end lost 0 bases, the J end lost 8 bases, and 11 bases lay between the germline ends. CDR3: CASSQEQGSDSPLHF. CDR3 in DNA: TGCGCCAGCAGCCAAGAACAGGGTTCGGATTCACCCCTCCACTTT.

This clone was picked up one time. J is TRBJ1-4 and V is TRBV28; the match to TRBD1 covers 8 bases. With V trimmed by 6 bases and J by 5 bases, 5 bases remained unmatched. CDR3 length: 14 amino acids. The germline V gene encodes CDR1 MDHEN and CDR2 SYDVKM. The CDR3 DNA reads as TGTGCCAGCAGACCGGGACAGGCAAATGAAAAACTGTTTTTT. Amino acid sequence: CASRPGQANEKLFF.

This clone turned up a few times. CDR3 sequence (DNA): TGTGCCAGCAGCTTAACGCCAAAAGGGGCGGGGGAGCTGTTTTTT. Protein sequence: CASSLTPKGAGELFF. V gene TRBV7-3 combines with J gene TRBJ2-2; weak D call: TRBD1 (5 bases). Trimming cost V 0 bases and J 8 bases, with 13 bases left between them. CDR1 and CDR2 from the germline V gene are SGHTA and FQGTGA. This CDR3 is built from 15 residues.

The rearrangement joins TRBV6-5 to TRBJ2-7, with 10 bases that match TRBD1. J was trimmed by 5 bases and V by 4 bases; bases with no gene match: 8. Germline assignment: CDR1 MNHEY and CDR2 SVGAGI. This CDR3 is 15 amino acids long. The CDR3 sequence: CASSFTGTGVHEQYF. The CDR3 DNA reads as TGTGCCAGCAGTTTCACCGGGACAGGGGTCCACGAGCAGTACTTC.

This clone occurred once. The rearrangement links TRBV28 to TRBJ1-2; no reliable D call. The germline gives CDR1 MDHEN, CDR2 SYDVKM. Trimming took off 9 bases at V and 4 bases at J, with 18 bases between the two ends. This CDR3 region has 14 residues. The CDR3 nucleotides are TGTGCCAGTTCTACCTCGGGATCTGGCTATGGCTACACCTTC. This codes for CASSTSGSGYGYTF.

There are a few counts of this clone. The chain is built from TRBV9 and TRBJ2-1, with TRBD2 as a possible D gene (6 bases). The V gene lost 3 bases and the J gene lost 6 bases, with 16 bases spanning the gap. This CDR3 is 15 amino acids long. Germline V gives CDR1 SGDLS, CDR2 YYNGEE. CDR3 bases: TGTGCCAGCAGCGCCGGGACTCCGAGCGCCAATGAGCAGTTCTTC. Encoded protein: CASSAGTPSANEQFF. Filled out from reference TRBV9 and TRBJ2-1, the complete variable domain reads DSGVTQTPKHLITATGQRVTLRCSPRSGDLSVYWYQQSLDQGLQFLIQYYNGEERAKGNILERFSAQQFPDLHSELNLSSLELGDSALYFCASSAGTPSANEQFFGPGTRLTVL.

The CDR3 sequence is CAWNGASSYEQYF. DNA for the CDR3: TGTGCCTGGAATGGGGCAAGCTCCTACGAGCAGTACTTC. V gene TRBV30 combines with J gene TRBJ2-7; a weak D match, TRBD1 (5 bases). The germline CDR1 and CDR2 sequences are GTSNPN and SVGIG (reference sequence). V gave up 4 bases and J gave up 0 bases, with 10 bases separating them. The CDR3 runs to 13 residues.

This rearrangement joins TRBV7-9 to TRBJ2-3; TRBD1 might be the D (5 bases). V was shortened by 1 base and J by 1 base, with 9 bases between the two germline ends. Per germline, CDR1 SEHNR and CDR2 FQNEAQ (reference sequence). There are 15 residues in the CDR3. The CDR3 DNA sequence: TGTGCCAGCAGCTTAGTAGGGGCCGGCACAGATACGCAGTATTTT. It codes for CASSLVGAGTDTQYF.

This clone was recorded only once. The chain uses TRBV18 and TRBJ1-1; TRBD1 is a possible D gene (6 bases). The CDR3 contains 12 residues. V gave up 0 bases and J gave up 10 bases, with 9 bases separating them. The germline CDR1 and CDR2 sequences are KGHSH and LQKENI. The CDR3 loop is CASSPPQTGAFF. For the CDR3, the DNA is TGTGCCAGCTCACCACCCCAGACAGGAGCTTTCTTT.

The CDR3 reads CASSQDTRGRGADTQYF. CDR3 coding DNA: TGTGCCAGCAGCCAAGATACTCGCGGGAGGGGGGCAGATACGCAGTATTTT. The chain couples TRBV3-1 (or the pseudogene TRBV3-2) to TRBJ2-3; 9 bases map to TRBD2. Germline trimming cut 0 bases from V and 4 bases from J; bases unmatched to any gene: 8. The CDR3 sequence is 17 residues long. The germline CDR1 and CDR2 sequences are LGHDT and YNNKEL (reference sequence).

This sequence joins TRBV7-9 and TRBJ2-5, with 14 bases matching TRBD2. Germline CDR1 SEHNR, CDR2 FQNEAQ (reference sequence). Trimming took 5 bases from V and 5 from J; bases not matched to a gene: 16. The CDR3 loop spans 19 amino acids. CDR3 protein: CASSRLEETSGRAGETQYF. CDR3 DNA sequence: TGTGCCAGCAGCCGACTCGAAGAGACTAGCGGGAGGGCCGGTGAGACCCAGTACTTC.

The chain's CDR3 is CASSVWPSGRFTDTQYF. The CDR3 DNA reads as TGTGCCAGCAGCGTATGGCCTAGCGGGAGATTCACAGATACGCAGTATTTT. The rearrangement links TRBV9 to TRBJ2-3; 10 bases are shared with TRBD2. The length of the CDR3 is 17 residues. V gave up 1 base and J gave up 2 bases; unmatched junction bases: 7. CDR1 and CDR2 (germline): SGDLS, YYNGEE. Using reference TRBV9 and TRBJ2-3 for the parts outside the CDR3, the full variable domain is DSGVTQTPKHLITATGQRVTLRCSPRSGDLSVYWYQQSLDQGLQFLIQYYNGEERAKGNILERFSAQQFPDLHSELNLSSLELGDSALYFCASSVWPSGRFTDTQYFGPGTRLTVL.

This sequence joins TRBV19 and TRBJ1-1; maybe TRBD1 (6 bases). Germline lookup yields CDR1 LNHDA and CDR2 SQIVND (reference sequence). V was clipped by 5 bases and J by 7 bases, with 14 bases between them. The CDR3 sequence is 13 residues long. The CDR3, as DNA: TGTGCCAGTAGTCCGGGGGGCGTAAGTGAAGCTTTCTTT. Encoded protein: CASSPGGVSEAFF.

This rearrangement joins TRBV5-1 to TRBJ2-1; TRBD2 agrees at 14 bases. CDR3 length equals 15 residues. J gave up 5 bases and V 3 bases, and 1 base lay outside the gene matches. Per the germline V gene, CDR1 is SGHRS and CDR2 is YFSETQ. CDR3 coding DNA: TGCGCCAGCAGCTGGGGACTAGCGGGGGACAATGAGCAGTTCTTC. This codes for CASSWGLAGDNEQFF.

This clone was counted between two and nine times. In nucleotides, the CDR3 is TGTGCCAGCAGCTTTAGCTTGGAGTATGGCTACACCTTC. Its translation: CASSFSLEYGYTF. This chain uses TRBV12-3 or TRBV12-4 with TRBJ1-2; unclear D gene. The V end lost 6 bases, the J end lost 5 bases, and 13 bases lay between the germline ends. The CDR3 has 13 residues.

The chain has TRBV5-1 and TRBJ1-1; maybe TRBD1 (6 bases). The CDR3 is made up of 14 amino acids. V was clipped by 4 bases and J by 1 base, with 11 bases between them. CDR1 SGHRS and CDR2 YFSETQ come from the germline V gene. The CDR3 bases are TGCGCCAGCAGCCCCCCGGACAGGAACACTGAAGCTTTCTTT. Amino acids: CASSPPDRNTEAFF.